This T cell receptor beta chain was identified in a study of blood T cell repertoires in COVID-19. Profiling relied on immunoSEQ multiplex PCR, and the TCRdb table lists in-frame clones only, not all of them. Counted here are more than 80,000 clones, approximately 90% occurring once; the ten biggest clones make up about 17%. V dropped 0 bases and J dropped 0 bases, with 10 bases sitting between them. Germline V gene sequence: CDR1 SGHDT, CDR2 YYEEEE. The CDR3 is 15 amino acids. The rearrangement joins TRBV5-6 to TRBJ2-7, with a weak D call TRBD2 (5 bases). Sequencing was performed on peripheral blood. The receptor was isolated from a woman aged 55-69 years with COVID-19, enrolled during active disease. In DNA form, the CDR3 reads TGTGCCAGCAGCTTGGGGCTAGCCCCCTCCTACGAGCAGTACTTC. Its protein product is CASSLGLAPSYEQYF.